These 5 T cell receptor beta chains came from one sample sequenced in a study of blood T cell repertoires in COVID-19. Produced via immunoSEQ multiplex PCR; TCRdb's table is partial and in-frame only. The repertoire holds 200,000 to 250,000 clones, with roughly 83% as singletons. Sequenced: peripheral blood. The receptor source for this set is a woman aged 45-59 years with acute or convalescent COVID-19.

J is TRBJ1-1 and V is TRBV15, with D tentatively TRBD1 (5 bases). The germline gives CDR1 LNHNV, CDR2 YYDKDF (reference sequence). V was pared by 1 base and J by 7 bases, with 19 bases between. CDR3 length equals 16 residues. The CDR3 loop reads CATSRVFPGEKGEAFF. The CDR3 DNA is TGTGCCACCAGCAGAGTTTTTCCGGGGGAGAAGGGTGAAGCTTTCTTT.

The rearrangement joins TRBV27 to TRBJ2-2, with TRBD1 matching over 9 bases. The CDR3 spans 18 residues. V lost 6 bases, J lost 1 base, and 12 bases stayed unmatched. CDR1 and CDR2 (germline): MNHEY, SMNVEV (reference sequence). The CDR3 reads CASRGRKQGAWNTGELFF. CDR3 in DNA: TGTGCCAGCAGGGGAAGAAAACAGGGGGCGTGGAACACCGGGGAGCTGTTTTTT.

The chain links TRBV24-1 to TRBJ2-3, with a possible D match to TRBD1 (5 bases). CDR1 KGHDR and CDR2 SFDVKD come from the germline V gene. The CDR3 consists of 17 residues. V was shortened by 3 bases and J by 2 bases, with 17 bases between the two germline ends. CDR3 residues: CATSDVQDTGYTDTQYF. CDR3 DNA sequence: TGTGCCACCAGTGATGTCCAGGACACGGGCTACACAGATACGCAGTATTTT.

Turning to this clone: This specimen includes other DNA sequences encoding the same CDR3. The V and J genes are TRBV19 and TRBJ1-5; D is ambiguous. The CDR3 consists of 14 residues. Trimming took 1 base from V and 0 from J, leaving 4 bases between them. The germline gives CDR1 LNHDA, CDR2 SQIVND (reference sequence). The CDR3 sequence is CASSIGASNQPQHF. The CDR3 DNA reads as TGTGCCAGTAGTATAGGGGCTAGCAATCAGCCCCAGCATTTT.

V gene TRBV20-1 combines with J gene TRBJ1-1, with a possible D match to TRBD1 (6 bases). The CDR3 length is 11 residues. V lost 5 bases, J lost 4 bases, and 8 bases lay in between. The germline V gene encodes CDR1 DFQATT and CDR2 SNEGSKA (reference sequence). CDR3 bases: TGCAGTGCTGGACAGACCACTGAAGCTTTCTTT. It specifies CSAGQTTEAFF.